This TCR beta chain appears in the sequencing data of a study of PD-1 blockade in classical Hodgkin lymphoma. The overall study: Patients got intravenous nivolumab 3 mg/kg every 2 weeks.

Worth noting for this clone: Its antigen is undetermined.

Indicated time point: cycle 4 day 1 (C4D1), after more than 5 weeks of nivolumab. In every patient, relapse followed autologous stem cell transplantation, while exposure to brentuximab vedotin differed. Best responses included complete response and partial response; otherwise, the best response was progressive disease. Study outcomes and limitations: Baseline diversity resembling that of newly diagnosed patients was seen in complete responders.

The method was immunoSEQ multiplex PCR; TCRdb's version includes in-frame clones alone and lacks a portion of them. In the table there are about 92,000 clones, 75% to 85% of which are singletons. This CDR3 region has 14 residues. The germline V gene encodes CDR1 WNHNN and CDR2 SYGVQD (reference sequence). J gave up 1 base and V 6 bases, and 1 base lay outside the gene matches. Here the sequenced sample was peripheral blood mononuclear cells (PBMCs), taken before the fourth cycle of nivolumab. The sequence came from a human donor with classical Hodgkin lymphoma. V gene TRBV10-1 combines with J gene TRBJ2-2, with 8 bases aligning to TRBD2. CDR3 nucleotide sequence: TGCGCCAGCAGACTAGCGGAGAACACCGGGGAGCTGTTTTTT. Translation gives CASRLAENTGELFF.